The rows below give T cell receptor beta chains drawn from one sample of a study of beta chain features in type 1 diabetes. Sequenced by immunoSEQ multiplex PCR; TCRdb stores in-frame clones only, minus some. The sample has 400,000 to 600,000 clones, around 30% seen once; the top ten hold roughly 0.06%. Sequences were obtained from naive CD4+ T cells from blood. Receptors originate from a young man in good health. The CDR3 runs from the conserved cysteine through the conserved F or W. A D gene is named only where the DNA matches it firmly.

d_call,v_call,j_call,cdr3_aa
.,TRBV7-8,TRBJ2-2,CASSLTVSPNTGELFF
.,TRBV11-2,TRBJ2-1,CASSLAQSLQFF
.,TRBV6-5,TRBJ2-6,CASSPLGSGANVLTF
.,TRBV14,TRBJ1-5,CASSQDGYQPQHF
.,TRBV7-3,TRBJ2-2,CASSSVNTGELFF
TRBD2,TRBV2,TRBJ2-3,CASRAGAGDTQYF
.,TRBV7-9,TRBJ2-7,CASSPSGFEQYF
.,TRBV29-1,TRBJ2-1,CSVERGLDEQFF
TRBD1,TRBV7-9,TRBJ1-4,CASSLAGTGSKDEKLFF
.,TRBV7-9,TRBJ2-1,CASSLEPFDNEQFF
.,TRBV2,TRBJ1-5,CASKRDTLLNQPQHF
.,TRBV30,TRBJ1-3,CAWSVISGSGNTIYF
.,TRBV7-9,TRBJ2-3,CASRRTGYTDTQYF
.,TRBV2,TRBJ1-2,CASSEMKRGYTF
TRBD1,TRBV23-1,TRBJ2-7,CASSQTSLPGTGIIYEQYF
.,TRBV7-9,TRBJ2-2,CASSLLFMQGELFF
.,TRBV9,TRBJ2-1,CASSQITAYNEQFF
.,TRBV10-3,TRBJ2-6,CAMGGAGANVLTF
.,TRBV20-1,TRBJ1-1,CSAPGITEAFF
TRBD1,TRBV30,TRBJ2-7,CAWSGWDRNYEQYF
.,TRBV29-1,TRBJ2-4,CSVAPTGRLGIQYF
.,TRBV7-9,TRBJ1-4,CASSFQGRWEKLFF
.,TRBV7-9,TRBJ2-7,CASSLTVYEQYF
.,TRBV7-9,TRBJ1-5,CASSLGANQPQHF
TRBD1,TRBV25-1,TRBJ1-1,CASSANRGLTEAFF
.,TRBV14,TRBJ1-1,CASSQGRANTEAFF
.,TRBV7-2,TRBJ2-6,CASSSRSSGANVLTF
.,TRBV5-1,TRBJ2-3,CASSLGGTVSTDTQYF
.,TRBV4-2,TRBJ2-1,CASSHYRSSYNEQFF
TRBD2,TRBV11-2,TRBJ2-1,CASSLASGNEQFF
.,TRBV18,TRBJ1-5,CASSPPATEQPQHF
TRBD1,TRBV25-1,TRBJ2-7,CASRSGTGWDEQYF
TRBD2,TRBV2,TRBJ2-1,CASSELAGADEQFF
.,TRBV7-2,TRBJ2-1,CASSLEDSYNEQFF
.,TRBV10-3,TRBJ2-1,CAISESGRKEQFF
.,TRBV29-1,TRBJ2-1,CSVKGGGSYYNEQFF
TRBD1,TRBV29-1,TRBJ2-5,CSVLPLTGAETQYF
TRBD1,TRBV29-1,TRBJ2-7,CSVGEDRAVSYEQYF
TRBD1,TRBV7-2,TRBJ2-5,CASSLQGAEETQYF
.,TRBV25-1,TRBJ2-7,CASSEYGNSYEQYF
TRBD2,TRBV28,TRBJ2-7,CASRATGGPYEQYF
.,TRBV7-9,TRBJ1-5,CASSPSVSQPQHF
.,TRBV5-1,TRBJ2-7,CASSLTSYEQYF
TRBD1,TRBV30,TRBJ2-3,CAWNRQGRTDTQYF
TRBD1,TRBV30,TRBJ2-2,CAWSTWTGPTGELFF
TRBD1,TRBV10-3,TRBJ2-4,CAISESGGADIQYF